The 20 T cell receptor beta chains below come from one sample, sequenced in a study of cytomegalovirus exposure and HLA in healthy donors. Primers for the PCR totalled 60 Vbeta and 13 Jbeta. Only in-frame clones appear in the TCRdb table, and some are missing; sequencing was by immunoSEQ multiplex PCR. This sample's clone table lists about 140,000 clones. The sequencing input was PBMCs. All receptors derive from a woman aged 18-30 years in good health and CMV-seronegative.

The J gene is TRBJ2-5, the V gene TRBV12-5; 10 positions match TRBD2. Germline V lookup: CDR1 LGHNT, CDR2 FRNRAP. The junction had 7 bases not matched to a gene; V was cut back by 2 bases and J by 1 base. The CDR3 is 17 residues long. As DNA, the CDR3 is TGTGCTAGTGGTTTGCCCCTAGCGGGAGAGGGCCAAGAGACCCAGTACTTC. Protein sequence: CASGLPLAGEGQETQYF.

CDR3 coding DNA: TGTGCTAGTCTCGACACCTCGACCCAGTACTTC. Translation gives CASLDTSTQYF. The chain joins TRBV12-5 to TRBJ2-5; no clear D gene. The CDR3 length is 11 residues. V lost 8 bases, J lost 7 bases, and 11 bases lay in between. CDR1 and CDR2 from the germline V gene are LGHNT and FRNRAP.

The CDR3 protein is CASSRTVTEAFF. CDR3 coding DNA: TGTGCCAGTAGTAGGACAGTCACTGAAGCTTTCTTT. The V call is TRBV19, the J call TRBJ1-1, with D possibly being TRBD1 (6 bases). The germline CDR1 and CDR2 sequences are LNHDA and SQIVND (reference sequence). Trimming removed 4 bases from V and 4 bases from J, with 7 bases in between. CDR3 length: 12 amino acids. The complete variable domain, with remaining parts taken from reference TRBV19 and TRBJ1-1, reads DGGITQSPKYLFRKEGQNVTLSCEQNLNHDAMYWYRQDPGQGLRLIYYSQIVNDFQKGDIAEGYSVSREKKESFPLTVTSAQKNPTAFYLCASSRTVTEAFFGQGTRLTVV.

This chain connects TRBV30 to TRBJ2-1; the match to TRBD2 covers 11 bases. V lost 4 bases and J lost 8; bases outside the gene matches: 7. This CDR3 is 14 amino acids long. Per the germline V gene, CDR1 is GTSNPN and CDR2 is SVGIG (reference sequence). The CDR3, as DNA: TGTGCCTGGATTAGCGGGAGGGCCGCATATGAGCAGTTCTTC. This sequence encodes CAWISGRAAYEQFF.

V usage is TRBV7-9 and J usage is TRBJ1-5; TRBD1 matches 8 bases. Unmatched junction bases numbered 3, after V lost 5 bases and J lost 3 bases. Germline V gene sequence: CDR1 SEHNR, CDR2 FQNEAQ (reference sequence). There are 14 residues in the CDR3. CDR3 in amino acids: CASSKTGDNQPQHF. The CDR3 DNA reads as TGTGCCAGCAGCAAGACAGGGGACAATCAGCCCCAGCATTTT.

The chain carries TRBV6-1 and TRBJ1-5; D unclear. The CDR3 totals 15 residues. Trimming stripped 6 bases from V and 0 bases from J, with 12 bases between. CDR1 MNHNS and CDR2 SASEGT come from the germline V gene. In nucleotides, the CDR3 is TGTGCCAGCAGCGCGCAAGACAATAGCAATCAGCCCCAGCATTTT. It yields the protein CASSAQDNSNQPQHF.

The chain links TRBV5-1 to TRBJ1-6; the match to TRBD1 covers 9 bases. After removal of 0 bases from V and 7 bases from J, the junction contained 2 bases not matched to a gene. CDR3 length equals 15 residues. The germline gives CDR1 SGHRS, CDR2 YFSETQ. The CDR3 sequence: CASSLAGQGNSPLHF. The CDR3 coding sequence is TGCGCCAGCAGCTTGGCCGGACAGGGGAATTCACCCCTCCACTTT.

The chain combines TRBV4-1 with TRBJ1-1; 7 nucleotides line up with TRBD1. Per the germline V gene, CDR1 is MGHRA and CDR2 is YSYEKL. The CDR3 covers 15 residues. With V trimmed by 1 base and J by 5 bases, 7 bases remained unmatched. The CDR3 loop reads CASSQGPQGHTEAFF. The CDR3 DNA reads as TGCGCCAGCAGCCAAGGACCACAGGGGCATACTGAAGCTTTCTTT.

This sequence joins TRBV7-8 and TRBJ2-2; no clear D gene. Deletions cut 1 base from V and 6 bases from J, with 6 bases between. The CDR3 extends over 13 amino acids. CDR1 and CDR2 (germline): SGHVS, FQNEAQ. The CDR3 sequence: CASSLVAPGELFF. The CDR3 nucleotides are TGTGCCAGCAGCTTAGTGGCCCCCGGGGAGCTGTTTTTT.

The CDR3 coding sequence is TGTGCCAGTAGGGCGACTTATCAGCCCCAGCATTTT. The encoded protein is CASRATYQPQHF. This rearrangement joins TRBV19 to TRBJ1-5; D unclear. Trimming stripped 6 bases from V and 5 bases from J, with 8 bases between. From germline, CDR1 is LNHDA and CDR2 SQIVND (reference sequence). The CDR3 contains 12 residues. Full variable domain (remainder filled in from reference TRBV19 and TRBJ1-5): DGGITQSPKYLFRKEGQNVTLSCEQNLNHDAMYWYRQDPGQGLRLIYYSQIVNDFQKGDIAEGYSVSREKKESFPLTVTSAQKNPTAFYLCASRATYQPQHFGDGTRLSIL.

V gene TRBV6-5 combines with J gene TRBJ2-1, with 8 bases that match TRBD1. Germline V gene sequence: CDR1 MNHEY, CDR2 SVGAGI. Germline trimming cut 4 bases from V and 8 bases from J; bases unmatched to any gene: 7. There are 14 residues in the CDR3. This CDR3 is CASSFPDRVDEQFF. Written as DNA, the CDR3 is TGTGCCAGCAGTTTCCCGGACAGGGTGGATGAGCAGTTCTTC.

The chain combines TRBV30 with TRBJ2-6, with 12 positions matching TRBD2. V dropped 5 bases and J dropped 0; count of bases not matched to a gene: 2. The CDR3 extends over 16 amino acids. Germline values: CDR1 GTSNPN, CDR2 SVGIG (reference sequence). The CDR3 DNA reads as TGTGCCTGGGGACTAGCGGGGTTCTCTGGGGCCAACGTCCTGACTTTC. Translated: CAWGLAGFSGANVLTF. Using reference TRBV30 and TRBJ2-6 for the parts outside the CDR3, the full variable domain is SQTIHQWPATLVQPVGSPLSLECTVEGTSNPNLYWYRQAAGRGLQLLFYSVGIGQISSEVPQNLSASRPQDRQFILSSKKLLLSDSGFYLCAWGLAGFSGANVLTFGAGSRLTVL.

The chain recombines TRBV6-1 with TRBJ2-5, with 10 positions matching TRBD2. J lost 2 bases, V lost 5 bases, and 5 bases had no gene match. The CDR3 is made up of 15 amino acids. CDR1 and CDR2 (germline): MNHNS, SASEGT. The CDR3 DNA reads TGTGCCAGCAGTCCTATAGCGGGAGGTCAAGAGACCCAGTACTTC. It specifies CASSPIAGGQETQYF.

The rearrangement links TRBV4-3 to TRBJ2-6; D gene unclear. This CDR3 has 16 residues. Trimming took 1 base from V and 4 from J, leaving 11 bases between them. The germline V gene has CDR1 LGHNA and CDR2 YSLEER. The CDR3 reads CASSQVMGVGANVLTF. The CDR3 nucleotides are TGCGCCAGCAGCCAAGTCATGGGCGTGGGGGCCAACGTCCTGACTTTC.

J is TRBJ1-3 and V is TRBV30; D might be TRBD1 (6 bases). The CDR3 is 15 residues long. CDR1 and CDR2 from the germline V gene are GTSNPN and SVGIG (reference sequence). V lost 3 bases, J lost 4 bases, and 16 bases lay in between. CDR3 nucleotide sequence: TGTGCCTGGAGCGCCATAAGGGGGTTCGGAAACACCATATATTTT. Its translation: CAWSAIRGFGNTIYF.

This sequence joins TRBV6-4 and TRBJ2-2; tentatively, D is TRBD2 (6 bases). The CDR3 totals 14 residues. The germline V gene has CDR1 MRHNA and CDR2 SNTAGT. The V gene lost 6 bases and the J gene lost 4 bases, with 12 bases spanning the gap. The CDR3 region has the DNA TGTGCCAGCAGCCCAGGGACTTTCACCGGGGAGCTGTTTTTT. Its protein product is CASSPGTFTGELFF.

CDR3 sequence reads: CASSYRDWSGELFF. For the CDR3, the DNA is TGTGCCAGCAGTTATAGGGACTGGTCCGGGGAGCTGTTTTTT. V gene TRBV6-5 combines with J gene TRBJ2-2, with D tentatively TRBD2 (6 bases). This CDR3 has 14 amino acids. Germline V gives CDR1 MNHEY, CDR2 SVGAGI. V dropped 3 bases and J dropped 6 bases, with 11 bases sitting between them.

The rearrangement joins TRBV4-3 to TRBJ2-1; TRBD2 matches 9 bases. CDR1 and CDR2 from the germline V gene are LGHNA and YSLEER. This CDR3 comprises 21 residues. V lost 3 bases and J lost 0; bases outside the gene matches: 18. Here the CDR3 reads CASSHRAGRLAGETSYNEQFF. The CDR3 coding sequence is TGCGCCAGCAGCCACCGCGCCGGGAGGTTAGCGGGAGAGACCTCCTACAATGAGCAGTTCTTC.

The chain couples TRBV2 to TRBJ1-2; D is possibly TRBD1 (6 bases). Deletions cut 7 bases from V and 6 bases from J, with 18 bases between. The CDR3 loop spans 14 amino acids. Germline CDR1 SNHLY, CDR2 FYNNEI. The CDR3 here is CASTVRGNANGYTF. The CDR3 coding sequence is TGTGCCAGCACAGTCAGGGGAAACGCTAATGGCTACACCTTC.

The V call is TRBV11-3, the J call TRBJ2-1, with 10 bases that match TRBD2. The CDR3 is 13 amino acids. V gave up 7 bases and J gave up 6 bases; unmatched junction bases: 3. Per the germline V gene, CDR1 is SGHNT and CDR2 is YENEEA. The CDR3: CASIASGSNEQFF. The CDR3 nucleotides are TGTGCCAGCATCGCTAGCGGGAGCAATGAGCAGTTCTTC.